One and the same sample provided the 8 T cell receptor beta chains below, sequenced in a study of blood T cell repertoires in COVID-19. Repertoires were generated with immunoSEQ multiplex PCR, while TCRdb's copy carries only in-frame clones and drops some. This sample has about 120,000 clones; 85% to 90% occur once, and the top ten carry around 2.1%. Source material: peripheral blood. The receptors shown here come from a woman in her 50s with acute or convalescent COVID-19.

This chain joins TRBV7-2 and TRBJ2-3; D possibly corresponds to TRBD2 (6 bases). The V gene lost 3 bases and the J gene lost 5 bases, with 9 bases spanning the gap. Germline loops: CDR1 SGHTA, CDR2 FQGNSA. This CDR3 comprises 13 residues. CDR3 DNA sequence: TGTGCCAGCAGCTTGCCGGGGGTAGATACGCAGTATTTT. It specifies CASSLPGVDTQYF.

This clone has more than one count but fewer than ten. The J gene is TRBJ2-3, the V gene TRBV9; TRBD2 agrees at 12 bases. Germline lookup yields CDR1 SGDLS and CDR2 YYNGEE. V trimming: 3 bases; J trimming: 4 bases; junction bases outside the gene matches: 0. CDR3 length: 14 residues. The CDR3 sequence is CASSGLAGADTQYF. The CDR3 nucleotides are TGTGCCAGCAGCGGACTAGCGGGGGCAGATACGCAGTATTTT. Together with reference TRBV9 and TRBJ2-3, the CDR3 gives the full variable domain: DSGVTQTPKHLITATGQRVTLRCSPRSGDLSVYWYQQSLDQGLQFLIQYYNGEERAKGNILERFSAQQFPDLHSELNLSSLELGDSALYFCASSGLAGADTQYFGPGTRLTVL.

V gene TRBV12-5 combines with J gene TRBJ2-1; D gene ambiguous. The ends were cut back, 6 bases at V and 5 bases at J, with 5 bases in the middle. This CDR3 is built from 11 residues. Germline V gene lookup returns CDR1 LGHNT and CDR2 FRNRAP. The CDR3 is CASGQNNEQFF. CDR3 in DNA: TGTGCTAGTGGGCAGAACAATGAGCAGTTCTTC.

The table lists this clone with a few counts. The chain has TRBV11-3 and TRBJ2-7; 9 bases are a match to TRBD1. This CDR3 is 16 amino acids long. Germline CDR1 SGHNT, CDR2 YENEEA. V lost 1 base and J lost 5; bases outside the gene matches: 9. CDR3 in DNA: TGTGCCAGCAGCTTAGGGACCGGGACAGGGTTGGACGAGCAGTACTTC. This sequence encodes CASSLGTGTGLDEQYF.

V and J are TRBV7-2 and TRBJ2-5; D is possibly TRBD2 (5 bases). CDR3 length: 14 residues. The germline CDR1 and CDR2 sequences are SGHTA and FQGNSA. V lost 3 bases and J lost 5, with 13 bases in between. In nucleotides, the CDR3 is TGTGCCAGCAGCTTCGGGGTCCTCGGGGAGACCCAGTACTTC. This gives the protein CASSFGVLGETQYF.

This rearrangement joins TRBV30 to TRBJ2-1; 7 bases match TRBD1. CDR3 length equals 13 residues. Germline V gives CDR1 GTSNPN, CDR2 SVGIG (reference sequence). V was clipped by 4 bases and J by 5 bases; unmatched bases: 5. The CDR3 DNA reads TGTGCCTGGACACAGGGGTTAAACAATGAGCAGTTCTTC. This encodes CAWTQGLNNEQFF.

The chain employs TRBV11-3 and TRBJ2-5; tentatively, D is TRBD2 (6 bases). The CDR3 covers 15 residues. Germline CDR1 reads SGHNT; CDR2 reads YENEEA. V was trimmed by 1 base and J by 9 bases, leaving 18 bases between them. CDR3 in DNA: TGTGCCAGCAGCTTAGGACAGCCGGGGGAGATGGCCCAGTACTTC. Translation: CASSLGQPGEMAQYF.

This chain links TRBV24-1 with TRBJ2-5; a weak D match, TRBD1 (7 bases). This CDR3 comprises 14 residues. CDR1 is KGHDR and CDR2 is SFDVKD in the germline V gene. V shed 5 bases and J shed 1 base, with 10 bases lying between them. The DNA of the CDR3 is TGTGCCACCAGTGCAGGGGGGATCCAAGAGACCCAGTACTTC. It translates to CATSAGGIQETQYF.